This is a list of T cell receptor beta chains from one sample in a study of T cell responses to AZD1222 COVID-19 vaccine. Method: immunoSEQ multiplex PCR; TCRdb's copy keeps in-frame clones and lacks some. The sample includes 180,000 or so clones, 94% of them seen just once. Sequencing used peripheral blood, obtained on day 0 of AZD1222 vaccination. These receptors were obtained from an adult in good health. The CDR3 runs from the conserved cysteine through the conserved F or W. The D gene is left open where the match is weak. Size is omitted from some rows. Given values are once, few, many or a class for expanded clones.

J gene: TRBJ2-7
D gene: NA
clone size: NA
V gene: TRBV27
CDR3 DNA: TGTGCCAGCAGTTTATACCCCCTCGGCTCCTACGAGCAGTACTTC
CDR3 protein: CASSLYPLGSYEQYF

J gene: TRBJ1-1
D gene: NA
clone size: NA
V gene: TRBV30
CDR3 DNA: TGTGCCTGGAGAAAATACACTGAAGCTTTCTTT
CDR3 protein: CAWRKYTEAFF

J gene: TRBJ2-2
D gene: TRBD2
clone size: NA
V gene: TRBV11-2
CDR3 DNA: TGTGCCAGCAGCCCCGGACTAGCGGCGTTCGCGAACACCGGGGAGCTGTTTTTT
CDR3 protein: CASSPGLAAFANTGELFF

J gene: TRBJ2-1
D gene: TRBD2
clone size: NA
V gene: TRBV7-9
CDR3 DNA: TGTGCCAGCAGCTTTATCAGCGGGAGTGAGAAGAATGAGCAGTTCTTC
CDR3 protein: CASSFISGSEKNEQFF

J gene: TRBJ1-6
D gene: TRBD1
clone size: NA
V gene: TRBV28
CDR3 DNA: TGTGCCAGCCCATTCGGGGGACAGTTAAATTCACCCCTCCACTTT
CDR3 protein: CASPFGGQLNSPLHF

J gene: TRBJ2-2
D gene: NA
clone size: few
V gene: TRBV30
CDR3 DNA: TGTGCCTGGAAGGTATGGGACGCCGGGGAGCTGTTTTTT
CDR3 protein: CAWKVWDAGELFF

J gene: TRBJ2-2
D gene: NA
clone size: NA
V gene: TRBV19
CDR3 DNA: TGTGCCAGTAGTATTGAAGGCCGACCCACCGGGGAGCTGTTTTTT
CDR3 protein: CASSIEGRPTGELFF

J gene: TRBJ2-2
D gene: NA
clone size: NA
V gene: TRBV27
CDR3 DNA: TGTGCCAGCAGCCTGACGTTTCCCACCGGGGAGCTGTTTTTT
CDR3 protein: CASSLTFPTGELFF

J gene: TRBJ1-3
D gene: NA
clone size: NA
V gene: TRBV5-5
CDR3 DNA: TGTGCCAGCAGCCCCATAGGGAGTAACACCATATATTTT
CDR3 protein: CASSPIGSNTIYF

J gene: TRBJ1-1
D gene: NA
clone size: NA
V gene: TRBV3-1/TRBV3-2
CDR3 DNA: TGTGCCAGCAGCCAAGCACAGGGAAGAACTGAAGCTTTCTTT
CDR3 protein: CASSQAQGRTEAFF

J gene: TRBJ1-5
D gene: NA
clone size: NA
V gene: TRBV5-5
CDR3 DNA: TGTGCCAGCAGCTTGGAGGGGTACAATCAGCCCCAGCATTTT
CDR3 protein: CASSLEGYNQPQHF

J gene: TRBJ2-3
D gene: NA
clone size: NA
V gene: TRBV5-1
CDR3 DNA: TGCGCCAGCAGCTGGGACGGCACAGATACGCAGTATTTT
CDR3 protein: CASSWDGTDTQYF

J gene: TRBJ1-2
D gene: TRBD1
clone size: NA
V gene: TRBV7-2
CDR3 DNA: TGTGCCAGCAGCCCTGCGGCAGGGGGCGAGTATGGCTACACCTTC
CDR3 protein: CASSPAAGGEYGYTF

J gene: TRBJ2-1
D gene: NA
clone size: NA
V gene: TRBV12-3/TRBV12-4
CDR3 DNA: TGTGCCAGCAGGGGTCGGGTGGAGCAGTTCTTC
CDR3 protein: CASRGRVEQFF

J gene: TRBJ2-2
D gene: NA
clone size: NA
V gene: TRBV28
CDR3 DNA: TGTGCCAGCAGTTCGTATCAGGGGACCGGGGAGCTGTTTTTT
CDR3 protein: CASSSYQGTGELFF

J gene: TRBJ1-5
D gene: NA
clone size: NA
V gene: TRBV3-1/TRBV3-2
CDR3 DNA: TGTGCCAGCAGCCGGGGAAAACAGCCCCAGCATTTT
CDR3 protein: CASSRGKQPQHF

J gene: TRBJ1-4
D gene: NA
clone size: NA
V gene: TRBV7-9
CDR3 DNA: TGTGCCAGCAGCCCTATCGGGGAAAAACTGTTTTTT
CDR3 protein: CASSPIGEKLFF

J gene: TRBJ1-1
D gene: NA
clone size: NA
V gene: TRBV2
CDR3 DNA: TGTGCCAGTCTCACAGGGCCGGGGGTCACTGAAGCTTTCTTT
CDR3 protein: CASLTGPGVTEAFF

J gene: TRBJ2-7
D gene: NA
clone size: NA
V gene: TRBV5-1
CDR3 DNA: TGCGCCAGCAGCTTGGAGGGTAAGGTCTACGAGCAGTACTTC
CDR3 protein: CASSLEGKVYEQYF

J gene: TRBJ2-3
D gene: NA
clone size: NA
V gene: TRBV5-1
CDR3 DNA: TGCGCCAGCAGCACTGACAGACCCACAGATACGCAGTATTTT
CDR3 protein: CASSTDRPTDTQYF

J gene: TRBJ1-6
D gene: TRBD1
clone size: NA
V gene: TRBV2
CDR3 DNA: TGTGCCAGCAGTCGTGACAGGGCGAATAATTCACCCCTCCACTTT
CDR3 protein: CASSRDRANNSPLHF

J gene: TRBJ1-1
D gene: TRBD1
clone size: NA
V gene: TRBV6-5
CDR3 DNA: TGTGCCAGCAGTTACGGGACAGGGGGCTCTGAAGCTTTCTTT
CDR3 protein: CASSYGTGGSEAFF

J gene: TRBJ1-4
D gene: NA
clone size: NA
V gene: TRBV18
CDR3 DNA: TGTGCCAGCTCATTCGGGACCTCAGAAAAACTGTTTTTT
CDR3 protein: CASSFGTSEKLFF

J gene: TRBJ1-5
D gene: NA
clone size: NA
V gene: TRBV30
CDR3 DNA: TGTGCCTGGAGTGTTGGCACAGTCAATCAGCCCCAGCATTTT
CDR3 protein: CAWSVGTVNQPQHF

J gene: TRBJ2-6
D gene: NA
clone size: once
V gene: TRBV18
CDR3 DNA: TGTGCCAGCTCACCCTTAAACGGGGCTGGGGCCAACGTCCTGACTTTC
CDR3 protein: CASSPLNGAGANVLTF